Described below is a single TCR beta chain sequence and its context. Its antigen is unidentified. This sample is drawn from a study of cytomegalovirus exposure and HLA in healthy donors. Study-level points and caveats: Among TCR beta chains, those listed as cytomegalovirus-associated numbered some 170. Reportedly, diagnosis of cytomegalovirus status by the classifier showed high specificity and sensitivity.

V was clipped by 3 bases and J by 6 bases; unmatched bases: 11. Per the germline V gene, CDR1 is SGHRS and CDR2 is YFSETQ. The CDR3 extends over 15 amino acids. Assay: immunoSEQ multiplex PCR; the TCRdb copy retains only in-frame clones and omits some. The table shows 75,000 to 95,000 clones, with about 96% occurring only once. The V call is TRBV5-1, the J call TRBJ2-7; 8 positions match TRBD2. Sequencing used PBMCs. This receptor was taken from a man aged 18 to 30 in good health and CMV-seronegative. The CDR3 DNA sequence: TGCGCCAGCAGCTGGGCTAGCGGGCTGGGGGTCGAGCAGTACTTC. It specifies CASSWASGLGVEQYF.